The 6 T cell receptor beta chains below all came from one sample that was sequenced in a study of T-cell memory formation after mild COVID-19. In TCRdb, the 5' RACE reads were re-called with MiXCR into one record per CDR3 protein. The sample includes approximately 290,000 distinct CDR3 sequences, roughly 19% of them seen just once. The sequenced sample consisted of PBMCs or a T cell subset sorted from them (not recorded which). These receptors all come from a man in his late teens or twenties who had mild COVID-19 (a few samples of this study predate the infection). Cell type and time point are not known.

This clonotype was counted a few times. The V gene is TRBV3-1, the J gene TRBJ2-3; D is undetermined. The length of the CDR3 is 15 residues. Germline CDR1 reads LGHDT; CDR2 reads YNNKEL (reference sequence). The ends were cut back, 0 bases at V and 2 bases at J, with 9 bases in the middle. The CDR3 sequence is CASSQDPVDTDTQYF. The DNA for the CDR3 is TGTGCCAGCAGCCAAGACCCCGTGGACACAGATACGCAGTATTTT.

The CDR3 bases are TGTGCCATCAGTGAGTCCCAGGGATCCTATGGCTACACCTTC. This encodes CAISESQGSYGYTF. The chain links TRBV10-3 to TRBJ1-2; tentative D call: TRBD1 (5 bases). Trimming stripped 0 bases from V and 4 bases from J, with 9 bases between. Germline loops: CDR1 ENHRY, CDR2 SYGVKD. This CDR3 contains 14 residues.

A few counts support this clonotype. The V gene is TRBV27, the J gene TRBJ2-1, with TRBD2 matching 12 bases. The junction had 6 bases not matched to a gene; V was cut back by 6 bases and J by 0 bases. CDR3 size: 17 residues. Germline assignment: CDR1 MNHEY and CDR2 SMNVEV (reference sequence). This CDR3 is CASSSTSGGPSYNEQFF. The CDR3 DNA reads as TGTGCCAGCAGCTCCACTAGCGGGGGGCCCTCCTACAATGAGCAGTTCTTC.

This chain uses TRBV9 with TRBJ2-3; no clear D gene. The CDR3 is made up of 16 amino acids. Trimming took 3 bases from V and 1 from J, leaving 15 bases between them. CDR1 is SGDLS and CDR2 is YYNGEE in the germline V gene. Here the CDR3 DNA reads TGTGCCAGCAGCGAGCGCGCAAACGGAGGCACAGATACGCAGTATTTT. Encoded protein: CASSERANGGTDTQYF.

This clonotype has more than one count but fewer than ten. The gene calls are TRBV29-1 and TRBJ1-1, with D tentatively TRBD1 (5 bases). Germline V gene sequence: CDR1 SQVTM, CDR2 ANQGSEA. The length of the CDR3 is 12 residues. V lost 7 bases, J lost 5 bases, and 14 bases lay in between. The CDR3 spells CSGFMRGTEAFF. CDR3 bases: TGCAGCGGTTTCATGCGGGGGACTGAAGCTTTCTTT. The full variable domain, rest sourced from reference TRBV29-1 and TRBJ1-1, is SAVISQKPSRDICQRGTSLTIQCQVDSQVTMMFWYRQQPGQSLTLIATANQGSEATYESGFVIDKFPISRPNLTFSTLTVSNMSPEDSSIYLCSGFMRGTEAFFGQGTRLTVV.

A few counts support this clonotype. V is TRBV6-5 and J is TRBJ1-1; no clear D gene. The CDR3 consists of 16 residues. V was shortened by 0 bases and J by 0 bases, with 11 bases between the two germline ends. The germline CDR1 and CDR2 sequences are MNHEY and SVGAGI. The CDR3 bases are TGTGCCAGCAGTTACTCGTATTCGGGGATGAACACTGAAGCTTTCTTT. It yields the protein CASSYSYSGMNTEAFF.